One sample yielded the 26 T cell receptor beta chains listed below, sequenced in a study of T cell responses to AZD1222 COVID-19 vaccine. Profiling relied on immunoSEQ multiplex PCR, and the TCRdb table lists in-frame clones only, not all of them. The sample contains tens of thousands of clones, over 70% of which appear only once. Sequenced material: peripheral blood, taken 28 days after the second AZD1222 dose. Receptors were obtained from an adult who received the AZD1222 COVID-19 vaccine.

The chain has TRBV19 and TRBJ2-7, with 7 positions matching TRBD2. Germline V CDR1 and CDR2: LNHDA, SQIVND (reference sequence). J was trimmed by 0 bases and V by 4 bases; bases with no gene match: 6. The CDR3 is 15 amino acids. CDR3 coding DNA: TGTGCCAGTAGTAGTACAGCGGGATCCTCCTACGAGCAGTACTTC. Residues: CASSSTAGSSYEQYF.

This chain links TRBV30 with TRBJ1-3; D might be TRBD1 (6 bases). The V end lost 4 bases, the J end lost 4 bases, and 14 bases lay between the germline ends. From germline, CDR1 is GTSNPN and CDR2 SVGIG (reference sequence). This CDR3 region has 14 residues. The CDR3 nucleotides are TGTGCCTGGAAACAGGGAATGGCAGGAAACACCATATATTTT. Amino acids: CAWKQGMAGNTIYF.

The chain is built from TRBV6-2 or TRBV6-3 and TRBJ2-1; D assignment may be TRBD1 or TRBD2 (6 bases each). Germline V gene data show CDR1 as MNHEY and CDR2 as SVGEGT. V lost 4 bases and J lost 7, with 23 bases in between. The CDR3 loop spans 17 amino acids. The CDR3 here is CASSFDPYGGLVNEQFF. The CDR3 nucleotides are TGTGCCAGCAGTTTCGATCCTTATGGGGGGCTTGTAAATGAGCAGTTCTTC.

In its sample, this clone was seen a few times. The chain joins TRBV13 to TRBJ2-3; maybe TRBD2 (6 bases). V lost 5 bases, J lost 5 bases, and 26 bases lay in between. Germline V CDR1 and CDR2: PRHDT, FYEKMQ (reference sequence). The CDR3 consists of 18 residues. CDR3 coding DNA: TGTGCCAGCAGCCCCAGTGGGGGAGGAGATCCCAATCAAGATACGCAGTATTTT. Residues: CASSPSGGGDPNQDTQYF.

This chain joins TRBV4-2 and TRBJ1-1; 9 nucleotides agree with TRBD1. The CDR3 loop spans 16 amino acids. Germline lookup yields CDR1 LGHNA and CDR2 YNFKEQ. Trimming took 4 bases from V and 3 from J; bases not matched to a gene: 9. The DNA for the CDR3 is TGTGCCAGCAGCCGAGACACAGGGGGCTTGGACACTGAAGCTTTCTTT. It yields the protein CASSRDTGGLDTEAFF.

This sequence joins TRBV25-1 and TRBJ2-4, with 9 bases aligning to TRBD1. Germline loops: CDR1 MGHDK, CDR2 SYGVNS. V dropped 9 bases and J dropped 0; count of bases not matched to a gene: 6. The CDR3 has 15 residues. The CDR3 nucleotides are TGTGCCAGACCCGAGGACAGGGGAGCCAAAAACATTCAGTACTTC. Protein product: CARPEDRGAKNIQYF.

The rearrangement uses TRBV12-3 or TRBV12-4 and TRBJ2-3; D is unresolved. Trimming removed 5 bases from V and 5 bases from J, with 5 bases in between. The CDR3 is 11 residues long. CDR3 loop: CASSTEDTQYF. The CDR3 coding sequence is TGTGCCAGCAGTACAGAAGATACGCAGTATTTT.

CDR3 in DNA: TGTGCCAGTAACGGACAGGGAGGGCCCTACGAGCAGTACTTC. Protein sequence: CASNGQGGPYEQYF. The genes are TRBV19 and TRBJ2-7; possibly TRBD1 for D (8 bases). Germline loops: CDR1 LNHDA, CDR2 SQIVND (reference sequence). This CDR3 contains 14 residues. Trimming took off 7 bases at V and 2 bases at J, with 15 bases between the two ends.

The V call is TRBV27, the J call TRBJ2-7; possibly TRBD1 or TRBD2 for D (5 bases each). V lost 6 bases to trimming and J lost 0 bases, with 9 bases between them. The CDR3 covers 13 residues. Germline values: CDR1 MNHEY, CDR2 SMNVEV (reference sequence). Written as DNA, the CDR3 is TGTGCCAGCAGCCCTGGGGGCTCCTACGAGCAGTACTTC. Encoded protein: CASSPGGSYEQYF.

The rearrangement joins TRBV10-2 to TRBJ1-5; TRBD1 agrees at 11 bases. The CDR3 is 16 residues long. Germline CDR1 reads WSHSY; CDR2 reads SAAADI. Trimming at V came to 10 bases and at J to 4 bases, leaving 12 bases not matched to a gene. CDR3 sequence: CANLDRGRKGNQPQHF. In DNA, the CDR3 is TGCGCCAACCTGGACAGGGGGCGTAAGGGTAATCAGCCCCAGCATTTT.

V gene TRBV5-4 combines with J gene TRBJ2-7, with 10 bases fitting TRBD1. The length of the CDR3 is 15 residues. Trimming removed 4 bases from V and 1 base from J; junction bases left unmatched: 5. The germline V gene encodes CDR1 SGHNT and CDR2 YYREEE (reference sequence). CDR3 nucleotide sequence: TGTGCCAGCAGCATCGGACAGGGGGGGTCCTACGAGCAGTACTTC. It yields the protein CASSIGQGGSYEQYF.

Only one count was recorded for this clone. The chain joins TRBV27 to TRBJ1-4; D not resolved. V was trimmed by 2 bases and J by 5 bases, leaving 15 bases between them. The germline V gene has CDR1 MNHEY and CDR2 SMNVEV (reference sequence). The CDR3 runs 16 residues. CDR3 sequence reads: CASSLVPTVGNEKLFF. The CDR3 nucleotides are TGTGCCAGCAGTTTAGTTCCCACCGTCGGGAATGAAAAACTGTTTTTT.

This rearrangement joins TRBV5-1 to TRBJ1-1; TRBD1 is a possible D gene (6 bases). The V gene lost 0 bases and the J gene lost 10 bases, with 10 bases spanning the gap. This CDR3 spans 12 amino acids. Germline CDR1 SGHRS, CDR2 YFSETQ. CDR3 residues: CASSLDREGAFF. CDR3 DNA: TGCGCCAGCAGCTTGGACAGGGAAGGAGCTTTCTTT.

This chain connects TRBV24-1 to TRBJ2-1, with no clear D. Germline V CDR1 and CDR2: KGHDR, SFDVKD. The length of the CDR3 is 15 residues. Deletions cut 4 bases from V and 4 bases from J, with 13 bases between. This chain's CDR3 is CATSENGAGYNEQFF. CDR3 DNA sequence: TGTGCCACCAGTGAAAACGGCGCTGGGTACAATGAGCAGTTCTTC.

The CDR3 sequence: CASSEGQGTTDTQYF. Here the CDR3 DNA reads TGCGCCAGCAGTGAGGGACAGGGAACCACAGATACGCAGTATTTT. V and J are TRBV10-2 and TRBJ2-3; 8 positions match TRBD1. The CDR3 covers 15 residues. The germline V gene encodes CDR1 WSHSY and CDR2 SAAADI. Germline trimming cut 2 bases from V and 2 bases from J; bases unmatched to any gene: 3.

This chain connects TRBV18 to TRBJ1-1; D remains unclear. CDR1 is KGHSH, CDR2 LQKENI, per germline. The germline V and J ends were trimmed by 3 bases and 4 bases, with 9 bases remaining between them. This CDR3 comprises 13 residues. DNA of the CDR3: TGTGCCAGCTCACCGGCATACAGCACTGAAGCTTTCTTT. It yields the protein CASSPAYSTEAFF.

Concerning this clone itself: The junction departs from germline at one end; a sequencing error may be responsible. This rearrangement joins TRBV13 to TRBJ1-2; 8 bases match TRBD1. The V gene's germline CDR1 is PRHDT and CDR2 FYEKMQ (reference sequence). The CDR3 runs to 13 residues. Here the CDR3 DNA reads TGTGCCAGCAGCATAGGACAGGGAGATGGCTACACCTTC. Its protein is CASSIGQGDGYTF.

The CDR3 sequence is CASSSMGWAGELFF. CDR3 bases: TGTGCCAGTAGTTCCATGGGGTGGGCCGGGGAGCTGTTTTTT. V usage is TRBV19 and J usage is TRBJ2-2; no firm D call. Trimming pared 5 bases from V and 6 bases from J, leaving 13 bases between. Germline V gene sequence: CDR1 LNHDA, CDR2 SQIVND (reference sequence). This CDR3 has 14 residues. The full variable domain, completed using reference TRBV19 and TRBJ2-2, is DGGITQSPKYLFRKEGQNVTLSCEQNLNHDAMYWYRQDPGQGLRLIYYSQIVNDFQKGDIAEGYSVSREKKESFPLTVTSAQKNPTAFYLCASSSMGWAGELFFGEGSRLTVL.

The chain is built from TRBV7-9 and TRBJ2-1; TRBD2 matches at 12 bases. There are 17 residues in the CDR3. The germline V gene has CDR1 SEHNR and CDR2 FQNEAQ (reference sequence). Trimming removed 4 bases from V and 12 bases from J; junction bases left unmatched: 16. CDR3 in amino acids: CASSSPLTSGGLVGQFF. As DNA, the CDR3 is TGTGCCAGCAGCTCCCCTCTGACTAGCGGGGGCCTGGTCGGGCAGTTCTTC.

A remark on this clone: The junction does not match germline at one end; this may be a read error. The same CDR3 is also encoded by other DNA sequences in this sample. The chain joins TRBV30 to TRBJ2-2; D possibly matches TRBD1 or TRBD2 (5 bases each). Germline assignment: CDR1 GTSNPN and CDR2 SVGIG (reference sequence). The CDR3 covers 15 residues. The CDR3 loop is CAWSVRGAGTGELFF. DNA for the CDR3: TGTGCTTGGAGTGTACGAGGGGCCGGCACCGGGGAGCTGTTTTTT.

The rearrangement links TRBV15 to TRBJ2-2, with 8 bases lining up with TRBD1. Losses at the gene ends were 1 base for V and 4 bases for J; bases not matched to a gene: 2. CDR1 and CDR2 (germline): LNHNV, YYDKDF (reference sequence). The CDR3 has 15 residues. Here the CDR3 reads CATSRGQGSTGELFF. The CDR3 region has the DNA TGTGCCACCAGCAGAGGACAGGGGAGCACCGGGGAGCTGTTTTTT.

This sequence joins TRBV2 and TRBJ2-3; 9 nucleotides match TRBD2. Per the germline V gene, CDR1 is SNHLY and CDR2 is FYNNEI. V dropped 4 bases and J dropped 3; count of bases not matched to a gene: 11. This CDR3 spans 17 amino acids. The CDR3 DNA is TGTGCCAGCAGTGCTGACCCTTGGACTAGCGATACAGATACGCAGTATTTT. It encodes CASSADPWTSDTDTQYF.

V and J are TRBV19 and TRBJ2-5; TRBD1 aligns across 8 bases. This CDR3 region has 13 residues. Unmatched junction bases numbered 3, after V lost 5 bases and J lost 4 bases. The germline CDR1 and CDR2 sequences are LNHDA and SQIVND (reference sequence). The CDR3 region has the DNA TGTGCCAGTAGTCCCGGGACAGGAGAGACCCAGTACTTC. Translated, it gives CASSPGTGETQYF.

CDR3 region: CATRAGGPGQETQYF. CDR3 nucleotide sequence: TGTGCCACTAGAGCGGGAGGGCCTGGCCAAGAGACCCAGTACTTC. The chain is built from TRBV24-1 and TRBJ2-5; 10 bases agree with TRBD2. Germline V lookup: CDR1 KGHDR, CDR2 SFDVKD. CDR3 length: 15 amino acids. V shed 10 bases, J shed 1 base, and the junction held 8 bases outside the gene matches.

In its sample, this clone was seen a few times. For the CDR3, the DNA is TGTGCCAGCAGCTTGCCCGGGACAGTTTTCTCCTACGAGCAGTACTTC. Protein sequence: CASSLPGTVFSYEQYF. The genes are TRBV5-8 and TRBJ2-7; 7 nucleotides align to TRBD1. The germline V gene has CDR1 SGHTS and CDR2 YDEGEE. The CDR3 sequence is 16 residues long. Trimming cost V 1 base and J 0 bases; bases outside gene matches: 7.

The count of this clone is one. The J gene is TRBJ1-5, the V gene TRBV5-6; D not certain. Trimming removed 3 bases from V and 4 bases from J, with 20 bases in between. In germline, CDR1 is SGHDT, CDR2 YYEEEE. The CDR3 is 17 residues long. CDR3 nucleotides: TGTGCCAGCAGCTGGGCTCTTGAGATGGCGGTAAATCAGCCCCAGCATTTT. Translated, it gives CASSWALEMAVNQPQHF.